The present T cell receptor beta chain was sequenced within a study of shared clonotypes between healthy human individuals. Findings and limits, study-wide: Shared across several donors were about 4.6% of the naive CD4 clonotypes.

Per germline, CDR1 MDHEN and CDR2 SYDVKM. The CDR3 spans 12 residues. V lost 6 bases and J lost 9; bases outside the gene matches: 4. This clone showed up just once. The antigen is unknown. Only in-frame clones appear in the TCRdb table, and some are missing; sequencing was by immunoSEQ multiplex PCR. The top ten hold around 2% of the sample, which has approximately 640,000 clones, 60% to 80% seen once. The sequence was collected from a woman in her 30s in good health. The chain employs TRBV28 and TRBJ2-1; TRBD2 matches 8 bases. Sample: memory CD4+ T cells sorted from blood. Regarding subset: CD45RA-negative fraction. In nucleotides, the CDR3 is TGTGCCAGCAGAGTAGCGGGATCTGAGCAGTTCTTC. The encoded protein is CASRVAGSEQFF.